Detailed here is one T cell receptor beta chain. The sample comes from a study of T cell changes during pregnancy in multiple sclerosis. Germline CDR1 PRHDT, CDR2 FYEKMQ (reference sequence). Trimming pared 4 bases from V and 5 bases from J, leaving 17 bases between. There are 16 residues in the CDR3. Using immunoSEQ multiplex PCR, the repertoire was profiled, and TCRdb retains in-frame clones only, with some absent. The sample has about 100,000 clones; almost 95% are singletons. The chain has TRBV13 and TRBJ1-4, with D possibly TRBD1 on 5 matching bases. This TCR was recovered from a female donor with multiple sclerosis, enrolled in a pregnancy study. Sequenced here: peripheral blood, sampled before pregnancy. CDR3 DNA: TGTGCCAGCAGCTCAGGATTTGACAGAGTCAATGAAAAACTGTTTTTT. Translating gives CASSSGFDRVNEKLFF.